Listed here are 7 T cell receptor beta chains from one sample, sequenced in a study of CD4 T cells in relation to SARS-CoV-2 and coronaviruses. No antigens are known for them. This table comes from immunoSEQ multiplex PCR, and its TCRdb copy is limited to in-frame clones, with some not included. The sample has roughly 30,000 clones; around three quarters are singletons. CD4+ T cells from unexposed donors were obtained before the COVID-19 pandemic (2011-2018). Isolation of CD4+ T cells took place after nine to ten days in culture. Sequencing was carried out using CD4+ T cells from PBMCs, cultured in vitro. These receptors all stem from a human donor in good health.

The CDR3 bases are TGTGCCAGTTCTGGACAGGGAACCACTAATGAAAAACTGTTTTTT. This translates into CASSGQGTTNEKLFF. V gene TRBV19 combines with J gene TRBJ1-4, with 8 bases identical to TRBD1. Germline values: CDR1 LNHDA, CDR2 SQIVND (reference sequence). CDR3 length: 15 residues. J was trimmed by 2 bases and V by 8 bases; bases with no gene match: 7.

The J gene is TRBJ2-3, the V gene TRBV7-8, with D possibly being TRBD2 (6 bases). This CDR3 contains 13 residues. V was shortened by 0 bases and J by 6 bases, with 7 bases between the two germline ends. The germline CDR1 and CDR2 sequences are SGHVS and FQNEAQ. For the CDR3, the DNA is TGTGCCAGCAGCTTAGCGGGGGGTGATACGCAGTATTTT. The encoded protein is CASSLAGGDTQYF.

This chain uses TRBV19 with TRBJ2-4, with D perhaps assigned TRBD1 or TRBD2 (6 bases each). The CDR3 totals 20 residues. V was pared by 5 bases and J by 0 bases, with 26 bases between. Germline assignment: CDR1 LNHDA and CDR2 SQIVND (reference sequence). The chain's CDR3 is CASSPPYQGRDFLAKNIQYF. The CDR3 nucleotides are TGTGCCAGTAGTCCCCCCTACCAGGGGCGGGATTTCCTAGCCAAAAACATTCAGTACTTC.

The V call is TRBV6-5, the J call TRBJ2-3; D call uncertain. V shed 2 bases and J shed 8 bases, with 14 bases lying between them. The length of the CDR3 is 14 residues. CDR1 is MNHEY, CDR2 SVGAGI, per germline. DNA of the CDR3: TGTGCCAGCAGTTACAAGTTCCGCACGGGTACGCAGTATTTT. Amino acid sequence: CASSYKFRTGTQYF.

This clone was found once. The chain's CDR3 is CAWIRGPTRPGDNEQFF. The CDR3 DNA is TGTGCCTGGATACGGGGGCCGACTAGGCCTGGAGACAATGAGCAGTTCTTC. The rearrangement joins TRBV30 to TRBJ2-1; tentatively, D is TRBD1 or TRBD2 (6 bases each). V was cut by 4 bases and J by 5 bases, with 24 bases left in between. CDR3 length: 17 residues. Germline CDR1 reads GTSNPN; CDR2 reads SVGIG (reference sequence).

The chain's CDR3 is CASRRTEDSNQPQHF. CDR3 coding DNA: TGTGCCAGCAGGCGGACAGAAGATAGCAATCAGCCCCAGCATTTT. This chain links TRBV6-5 with TRBJ1-5; a possible D gene is TRBD1 (6 bases). Looked up from germline, CDR1 is MNHEY and CDR2 is SVGAGI. There are 15 residues in the CDR3. V was trimmed by 6 bases and J by 0 bases, leaving 12 bases between them.

This chain connects TRBV5-6 to TRBJ2-1; 16 bases match TRBD2. The germline gives CDR1 SGHDT, CDR2 YYEEEE. This CDR3 contains 19 residues. Trimming removed 3 bases from V and 6 bases from J; junction bases left unmatched: 12. CDR3 bases: TGTGCCAGCAGCTCTCATGGAGGGGGACTAGCGGGGGGGAGCAATGAGCAGTTCTTC. Its protein product is CASSSHGGGLAGGSNEQFF.